This TCR beta chain was sequenced in a study of PD-1 blockade in classical Hodgkin lymphoma. The protocol was immunoSEQ multiplex PCR, while the TCRdb copy is restricted to in-frame clones and leaves out a portion. The sample yields about 96,000 clones, 85% to 95% seen once. CDR3 length: 16 residues. Between the trimmed V and J ends, which lost 2 bases and 4 bases, there was a span of 15 bases. Germline V gene sequence: CDR1 WNHNN, CDR2 SYGVQD (reference sequence). Time point denoted: cycle 4 day 1 (C4D1), after more than five weeks of nivolumab. The patients all showed relapse after autologous stem cell transplantation, while their brentuximab vedotin exposure varied.

Source: peripheral blood mononuclear cells (PBMCs), taken before the fourth cycle of nivolumab. The chain combines TRBV10-1 with TRBJ2-1; D perhaps matches TRBD1 (6 bases). This TCR was recovered from a human donor with classical Hodgkin lymphoma. Written as DNA, the CDR3 is TGCGCCAGCAGTGAGCGTTTCAGGGGAAATTACAATGAGCAGTTCTTC. This codes for CASSERFRGNYNEQFF.